Sequencing of this TCR beta chain was carried out in a study of T-cell reconstitution after alpha-beta-depleted transplantation in children. During its preparation, the TCRbeta library received unique molecular identifiers. TCRdb ran MiXCR on the PCR reads and lists one entry per CDR3 protein. Here the sample spans about 640,000 distinct CDR3 sequences, 16% being singletons. Looked up from germline, CDR1 is SGHNT and CDR2 is YYREEE (reference sequence). The ends lost 7 bases at V and 3 bases at J; junction bases unmatched: 9. The CDR3 spans 14 residues. Only a few counts were recorded for this clonotype.

The starting material was PBMCs from the stem cell graft donor, obtained from the stem cell graft. The genes are TRBV5-4 and TRBJ2-7; TRBD2 aligns across 8 bases. The receptor was isolated from a human donor who donated a stem cell graft to a child with acute myeloid leukemia. In DNA form, the CDR3 reads TGTGCCAGCTCTGGCGGGGGGCGCGTCTACGAGCAGTACTTC. As protein: CASSGGGRVYEQYF.